One sample yielded the 7 T cell receptor beta chains listed below, sequenced in a study of cytomegalovirus exposure and HLA in healthy donors. Produced via immunoSEQ multiplex PCR; TCRdb's table is partial and in-frame only. The sample has over 110,000 clones; around 86% are singletons. What was sequenced was PBMCs. Every receptor here comes from a man aged 18 to 30 in good health and CMV-seropositive.

This chain connects TRBV7-9 to TRBJ2-5; 11 bases are a match to TRBD2. Germline lookup yields CDR1 SEHNR and CDR2 FQNEAQ (reference sequence). V was pared by 4 bases and J by 1 base, with 8 bases of the junction left unmatched. The CDR3 is 17 amino acids. CDR3 coding DNA: TGTGCCAGCAGCTCGATACTAGCGGGGGCCTCCCAAGAGACCCAGTACTTC. Residues: CASSSILAGASQETQYF.

The table lists this clone with a count of one. The V and J genes are TRBV10-3 and TRBJ1-2, with a tentative D call TRBD1 (6 bases). The CDR3 runs to 18 residues. Germline values: CDR1 ENHRY, CDR2 SYGVKD. V was shortened by 3 bases and J by 3 bases, with 23 bases between the two germline ends. CDR3 in DNA: TGTGCCATCAGTGAATATCGGAACAGGGAGTTTTTACACTATGGCTACACCTTC. This sequence encodes CAISEYRNREFLHYGYTF.

This chain connects TRBV2 to TRBJ1-4; 9 bases are shared with TRBD1. This CDR3 spans 14 amino acids. Looked up from germline, CDR1 is SNHLY and CDR2 is FYNNEI. Losses at the gene ends were 6 bases for V and 7 bases for J; bases not matched to a gene: 6. The DNA of the CDR3 is TGTGCCAGCAGCACCACAGGGGGCAGTGAAAAACTGTTTTTT. It yields the protein CASSTTGGSEKLFF.

V and J are TRBV27 and TRBJ1-5; a weak D match, TRBD1 (5 bases). The CDR3 is 14 amino acids. CDR1 is MNHEY, CDR2 SMNVEV, per germline (reference sequence). Trimming left V 6 bases short and J 4 bases short, with 13 bases between. For the CDR3, the DNA is TGTGCCAGCAGGCTAACAGGAGGGAATCAGCCCCAGCATTTT. This gives the protein CASRLTGGNQPQHF.

V usage is TRBV5-4 and J usage is TRBJ2-1; perhaps TRBD2 as D (6 bases). This CDR3 has 14 amino acids. The V gene's germline CDR1 is SGHNT and CDR2 YYREEE (reference sequence). V dropped 10 bases and J dropped 0 bases, with 14 bases sitting between them. The CDR3 nucleotides are TGTGCCGGAGGGAGTTCCAACTCCTACAATGAGCAGTTCTTC. Translated, it gives CAGGSSNSYNEQFF.

In its sample, this clone was seen a few times. The identical CDR3 is also encoded by other nucleotide sequences in the sample. V and J are TRBV27 and TRBJ1-5, with D maybe TRBD1 (6 bases). Germline-derived CDR1 and CDR2 are MNHEY and SMNVEV (reference sequence). CDR3 size: 13 residues. V was clipped by 6 bases and J by 4 bases, with 10 bases between them. DNA for the CDR3: TGTGCCAGCAGCAGGGGCTCGAATCAGCCCCAGCATTTT. It codes for CASSRGSNQPQHF.

CDR3 nucleotides: TGTGCCAGCAGCTCGGGACTAGCGGGGGTGGCGGAAGAGACCCAGTACTTC. Its translation: CASSSGLAGVAEETQYF. The chain joins TRBV5-6 to TRBJ2-5; 14 bases align to TRBD2. V lost 3 bases to trimming and J lost 3 bases; unmatched junction nucleotides: 7. Germline CDR1 and CDR2: SGHDT and YYEEEE. The CDR3 is made up of 17 amino acids.